The text below deals with one TCR beta chain. In this sample, this clonotype turned up many times. Per-base qualities were not stored, and no clone one base away is much larger. A distance of 8 bases separates the germline ends of V and J, which lose 3 bases and 8 bases respectively. CDR1 MNHEY and CDR2 SMNVEV are derived from the germline V gene (reference sequence). The CDR3 starts with the cysteine, ends with the phenylalanine, and has 12 residues. The CDR3 DNA has 36 bases and is translated from base 1. TCR cDNA was synthesized by 5'RACE template switching, which introduced a universal primer site and unique molecular identifiers. Priming of cDNA synthesis was performed from both the TCR alpha and TCR beta constant segments. Library amplification involved two PCR steps, and the second step added sample barcodes and sequencing adapters. Sequencing of libraries was performed on Illumina HiSeq 2500 (2x100 bp) or NovaSeq (2x150 bp). Concerning the study's data processing: MIGEC was used to demultiplex reads and collapse the reads into UMI consensus sequences, and MiXCR was used for V(D)J alignment. Vaccine-responding clonotypes were defined with edgeR using replicate PBMC samples, requiring FDR below 0.01 and a log2 fold change above 5 up to day 15. CD4 or CD8 identity was assigned to each bulk clonotype according to whether the clonotype was present at higher abundance in the sequenced CD4 repertoire or the sequenced CD8 repertoire. A clonotype counted as NS4B-specific if enriched at least 10-fold in dextramer-positive versus dextramer-negative fractions, with CD4-biased clonotypes left out. TCRdb took the public reads, trimmed them with fastp at Q25, ran MiXCR for clone calling and kept in-frame beta chains. Every CDR3 protein is listed once, alongside the most common genes and DNA of its rows. The V and J calls, along with clone size, are taken from TCRdb and not from the paper's own processing. The sample profile shows around 49,000 distinct CDR3 sequences; 6.8% of them were found once. Together, the top ten hold approximately 15% of the sample.

The sample belongs to a study of T cells after yellow fever vaccination (dated by TCRdb to the late 2010s). Describing the broader study: Libraries from fractions with low cell numbers were prepared with the SMART-Seq v4 Ultra Low Input RNA kit. Blood samples were taken at several timepoints before and after primary and secondary immunization, and bulk PBMC replicates and cell subsets were isolated. To follow T-cell clones before and after primary and booster YFV17D yellow fever vaccination, bulk TCR alpha and beta repertoires were sequenced over time. The cohort comprised two healthy male donors, one aged 18 to 29 and one aged 30 to 40 years.

Results the study describes overall, beyond this receptor: Because abundant contaminating clonotypes from the bulk population could be contained in FACS-sorted repertoires, computational filtering was required. After the booster, most clones that had expanded after primary vaccination were detected again (roughly 95% of CD4 and around nine tenths of CD8), suggesting broad maintenance of memory. Only two donors were included in the study, so the extent to which the findings can be generalized is limited. A small fraction of clonotypes appeared in both the CD4 and CD8 compartments, likely as a result of convergent recombination. Compared with the primary T-cell response, the secondary T-cell response was faster but weaker, reaching its peak on day 5 rather than on day 15.

Sample treatment or condition, as interpreted from the label and publication: live attenuated yellow fever vaccine strain. A standard Ficoll-Paque protocol was used to isolate PBMCs from peripheral blood. With anti-CD3 and anti-CD8 staining plus a dextramer loaded with the yellow fever NS4B epitope peptide, the researchers sorted epitope-specific CD8 T cells. RNA was extracted with TriZol from bulk PBMCs, CD4 and CD8 fractions, and dextramer-positive and dextramer-negative fractions. Here the sequenced sample was CD8+ T cells not binding an NS4B(214-222) dextramer, sorted from PBMCs, taken 45 days after the yellow fever booster vaccination. In the paper's terms, the cell subset or site label means: NS4B epitope dextramer-negative CD8 T cells. This sequence originates from a man aged 25 to 45 who received the YFV17D yellow fever vaccine. The chain is made from TRBV27 and TRBJ2-1, with the identity of the D gene unclear. The CDR3 is CASSFVGYEQFF. The base sequence is TGTGCCAGCAGTTTCGTAGGGTATGAGCAGTTCTTC.